This T cell receptor beta chain came from a study of blood T cell repertoires in COVID-19 (dated by TCRdb to 2020 to 2022). For the study in its entirety: Samples covering the acute and convalescent phases of COVID-19 were provided by collaborators in the United States, Italy and Spain. Where available, HLA class I and class II types were taken from metadata supplied by the sample provider and were not determined by assay-based typing. Sample metadata almost always included a de-identified subject ID, COVID-19 status, age in years and sex. The dataset comprised deeply sampled blood TCRbeta repertoires from subjects exposed to, actively infected with, or recovered from COVID-19. The material from the prospective study consisted of cDNA or gDNA derived from T cells, B-cell-depleted T cells, or PBMCs. Samples were obtained from the ongoing ImmuneRACE study (first 160 participants) and from some 1,200 subjects provided by 6 global collaborators. A freely available public database, intended as a resource for researchers studying the immune response to SARS-CoV-2, is where the repertoires were released.

Study-wide conclusions, independent of this receptor: The amount of clinical and demographic metadata varied by source and participant and was provided uncurated.

As for this clone: Its antigen is unknown. Nothing much larger sits one base from this clone, and base qualities are not available.

In the prospective study, participants were about 18 to 100 years old, resided in approximately 25 geographic areas of the United States, and were enrolled through a virtual design. To assign participants to cohorts, the prospective study relied on clinical history that participants themselves reported in a screening survey and a study questionnaire. Mobile phlebotomists in the prospective study collected whole blood, serum and a nasopharyngeal or oropharyngeal swab from every participant. Over a roughly 2-month period, participants in the prospective study had the option of providing additional blood draws and questionnaires. Prospective study blood samples were shipped either frozen or at room temperature before DNA extraction. V trim: 11 bases; J trim: 4 bases; unmatched bases: 9. Measured from the cysteine to the phenylalanine, the CDR3 is 13 residues long. Just the 39-base CDR3 DNA is kept, in frame starting at base 1. As encoded in the germline V gene, CDR1 is SNHLY while CDR2 is FYNNEI.

TCRbeta CDR3 regions were amplified from genomic DNA using the immunoSEQ Assay, a bias-controlled multiplex PCR. Per the authors' processing: Nucleated cell counts per sample were estimated from amplification of reference gene primers within the assay. To quantify the absolute abundance of each unique TCRbeta CDR3 rearrangement, sequence reads were collapsed and filtered. For each sample, productive Simpson clonality was calculated as the square root of Simpson's diversity index across productive rearrangements. TCRdb took this table from immuneACCESS and kept in-frame rearrangements with V and J called. Such tables lack part of the clones; where checked against another copy, unresolved V genes explain under half of the gap, and the rest is unexplained. The D gene and trimming were derived from the DNA, and the V and J assignments and clone size from that table. For this sample there are some 200,000 clones; around 81% appear just once. The top ten hold around 10% of the sample.

This clonotype was sampled from a woman in her forties or fifties with acute COVID-19. The chain links TRBV2 with TRBJ2-7; TRBD1 agrees with 9 junctional bases. Material for sequencing was PBMCs or T cells enriched from blood (not recorded which). The DNA sequence is TGTGCCTACTCCGGGACAGGGAAATACGAGCAGTACTTC. It is translated as CAYSGTGKYEQYF. Full variable domain (CDR3 extended with the reference TRBV2 and TRBJ2-7 proteins): EPEVTQTPSHQVTQMGQEVILRCVPISNHLYFYWYRQILGQKVEFLVSFYNNEISEKSEIFDDQFSVERPDGSNFTLKIRSTKLEDSAMYFCAYSGTGKYEQYFGPGTRLTVT.